This paragraph reports one TCR beta chain. This PCR relied on a set of 60 Vbeta primers and 13 Jbeta primers. The repertoire was sequenced with immunoSEQ multiplex PCR; TCRdb's copy has only in-frame clones and lacks some. The sample records some 150,000 clones, about 80% being singletons. The source of the sample is a study of cytomegalovirus exposure and HLA in healthy donors. J lost 2 bases, V lost 8 bases, and 0 bases had no gene match. The CDR3 is 14 amino acids. Germline V lookup: CDR1 ENHRY, CDR2 SYGVKD. The chain joins TRBV10-3 to TRBJ2-1, with 13 positions matching TRBD2. Sequenced input: PBMCs. The receptor was isolated from a man between 40 and 49 years old in good health and CMV-seronegative. CDR3 amino acids: CAIGLAGAYNEQFF. For the CDR3, the DNA is TGTGCCATCGGACTAGCGGGAGCCTACAATGAGCAGTTCTTC.